The rows below give T cell receptor beta chains drawn from one sample of a study of blood T cell repertoires in COVID-19. Some clones are missing from TCRdb's copy, which holds only in-frame ones; the method was immunoSEQ multiplex PCR. This sample has tens of thousands of clones, with 65% to 90% found just once. Sequencing input: peripheral blood. The receptor source for this set is a man older than 75 with acute or convalescent COVID-19. The CDR3 runs from the conserved cysteine through the conserved F or W. A D gene is named only where the DNA matches it firmly. Some rows have no size entry. The others give once, few or many, or a class for an expanded clone.

V gene	D gene	clone size	J gene	CDR3 protein	CDR3 DNA
TRBV28	TRBD2	many	TRBJ2-3	CASSGLAGGWRGTDTQYF	TGTGCCAGCAGTGGACTAGCGGGAGGCTGGAGAGGCACAGATACGCAGTATTTT
TRBV20-1	TRBD2	NA	TRBJ2-7	CSASNLAGNEQYF	TGCAGTGCTAGTAATTTAGCGGGTAACGAGCAGTACTTC
TRBV7-2	NA	NA	TRBJ2-7	CASSLVSEFEQYF	TGTGCCAGCAGCTTAGTTTCGGAGTTCGAGCAGTACTTC
TRBV18	TRBD1	NA	TRBJ2-7	CASSPDRGLYGEQYF	TGTGCCAGCTCGCCAGACAGGGGGCTTTATGGCGAGCAGTACTTC
TRBV6-6	TRBD1	NA	TRBJ1-2	CASSYPTGGDGYTF	TGTGCCAGCAGTTACCCGACAGGGGGCGATGGCTACACCTTC
TRBV7-9	NA	many	TRBJ1-1	CASSLAMNTEAFF	TGTGCCAGCAGCTTAGCCATGAACACTGAAGCTTTCTTT
TRBV5-1	NA	NA	TRBJ1-2	CASSDSSNGYTF	TGCGCCAGCAGCGACAGCTCCAATGGCTACACCTTC
TRBV6-1	NA	few	TRBJ2-6	CASSVQFISGANVLTF	TGTGCCAGCAGTGTACAGTTTATCTCTGGGGCCAACGTCCTGACTTTC
TRBV19	NA	NA	TRBJ1-6	CASTSTGNSPLHF	TGTGCCAGTACCTCAACAGGGAATTCACCCCTCCACTTT
TRBV5-8	NA	NA	TRBJ2-7	CASSSSLVILAVDEQYF	TGTGCCAGCAGCTCCAGCTTGGTTATTCTAGCTGTCGACGAGCAGTACTTC
TRBV5-6	TRBD1	NA	TRBJ1-6	CASSFGTGYSPLHF	TGTGCCAGCAGCTTTGGGACAGGGTATTCACCCCTCCACTTT
TRBV5-1	TRBD1	NA	TRBJ2-2	CASLVNTGAGELFF	TGCGCCAGCCTCGTCAATACAGGGGCCGGGGAGCTGTTTTTT
TRBV11-3	TRBD1	NA	TRBJ1-2	CASSLWDSTNYGYTF	TGTGCCAGCAGCTTATGGGACAGCACGAACTATGGCTACACCTTC
TRBV9	TRBD1	NA	TRBJ2-2	CASSPGTGGYTGELFF	TGTGCCAGCAGCCCCGGGACAGGGGGCTACACCGGGGAGCTGTTTTTT
TRBV5-1	NA	few	TRBJ1-3	CASSLQGNSGNTIYF	TGCGCCAGCAGCTTACAGGGAAACTCTGGAAACACCATATATTTT
TRBV14	NA	NA	TRBJ2-3	CASSQLAADTQYF	TGTGCCAGCAGCCAACTAGCAGCGGATACGCAGTATTTT
TRBV5-5	NA	NA	TRBJ1-5	CASSLPGTNQPQHF	TGTGCCAGCAGCTTACCGGGTACCAATCAGCCCCAGCATTTT
TRBV30	NA	NA	TRBJ1-6	CAWSVDSTNSPLHF	TGTGCCTGGAGTGTAGACAGTACTAATTCACCCCTCCACTTT
TRBV7-7	NA	NA	TRBJ2-7	CASSLSLSDEQYF	TGTGCTAGCAGCTTAAGTCTTAGTGACGAGCAGTACTTC
TRBV19	TRBD2	NA	TRBJ2-1	CASSIPRSSGTSGSHNEQFF	TGTGCCAGTAGTATTCCCCGAAGCTCGGGTACTAGCGGGTCTCACAATGAGCAGTTCTTC
TRBV5-1	NA	NA	TRBJ2-7	CASSLSEPPYEQYF	TGCGCCAGCAGCCTTTCTGAGCCACCCTACGAGCAGTACTTC
TRBV28	TRBD2	NA	TRBJ2-1	CASRGLGLAASYNEQFF	TGTGCCAGCAGGGGTCTTGGACTAGCGGCCTCCTACAATGAGCAGTTCTTC
TRBV5-4	TRBD1	NA	TRBJ1-1	CASSLGQGRVNTEAFF	TGTGCCAGCAGCTTGGGACAGGGACGGGTGAACACTGAAGCTTTCTTT
TRBV10-1	TRBD2	NA	TRBJ2-1	CASSVVAGSYNEQFF	TGCGCCAGCAGTGTTGTAGCGGGCTCCTACAATGAGCAGTTCTTC
TRBV28	NA	NA	TRBJ2-2	CASSFPGGLTGELFF	TGTGCCAGCAGTTTTCCCGGGGGGCTCACCGGGGAGCTGTTTTTT
TRBV19	TRBD1	NA	TRBJ1-2	CASSIANQDRTGYTF	TGTGCCAGTAGTATAGCAAACCAGGACAGGACTGGCTACACCTTC
TRBV3-1/TRBV3-2	TRBD1	NA	TRBJ1-2	CASSQMGQGASGYTF	TGTGCCAGCAGCCAAATGGGACAGGGGGCGTCTGGCTACACCTTC
TRBV5-1	NA	NA	TRBJ2-7	CASSVGGSGSYEQYF	TGCGCCAGCAGCGTAGGTGGCTCGGGCTCCTACGAGCAGTACTTC
TRBV9	NA	few	TRBJ2-2	CASSDGNFQGSITGELFF	TGTGCCAGCAGCGACGGTAATTTCCAGGGCAGTATCACCGGGGAGCTGTTTTTT
TRBV4-2	NA	NA	TRBJ2-3	CASSQVGSTDTQYF	TGTGCCAGCAGCCAAGTTGGCTCCACAGATACGCAGTATTTT
TRBV29-1	TRBD2	NA	TRBJ2-7	CSGRLAGGNHEQYF	TGCAGCGGGCGACTAGCGGGAGGGAACCACGAGCAGTACTTC
TRBV14	NA	NA	TRBJ2-2	CASSPGIVGVAGELFF	TGTGCCAGCAGCCCCGGTATTGTGGGAGTTGCCGGGGAGCTGTTTTTT
TRBV28	TRBD1	NA	TRBJ1-1	CASSLWAGGQDTEAFF	TGTGCCAGCAGTTTATGGGCAGGGGGCCAGGACACTGAAGCTTTCTTT
TRBV5-1	TRBD2	NA	TRBJ2-3	CASSPGLAGASGTDTQYF	TGCGCCAGCAGCCCTGGACTAGCGGGAGCGTCTGGCACAGATACGCAGTATTTT
TRBV5-1	TRBD1	NA	TRBJ2-7	CASSVSPGQRAYEQYF	TGCGCCAGCAGCGTATCGCCGGGACAGCGAGCATACGAGCAGTACTTC
TRBV19	TRBD1	NA	TRBJ1-1	CASSPRDRGLMAFF	TGTGCCAGTAGTCCCCGGGACAGGGGGCTGATGGCTTTCTTT
TRBV19	NA	NA	TRBJ2-1	CASSITPNEQFF	TGTGCCAGTAGTATTACTCCAAATGAGCAGTTCTTC
TRBV28	NA	NA	TRBJ1-2	CASSLGLGYGYTF	TGTGCCAGCAGTTTGGGACTTGGTTATGGCTACACCTTC
TRBV12-1	NA	NA	TRBJ2-3	CASSFESSGRPDTQYF	TGTGCCAGCAGCTTTGAGTCTAGCGGGAGACCAGATACGCAGTATTTT
TRBV28	NA	NA	TRBJ1-5	CASRDSRVRAQHF	TGTGCCAGCAGGGATTCTAGAGTGCGGGCCCAGCATTTT
TRBV6-2/TRBV6-3	TRBD1	NA	TRBJ1-2	CASSIQQGAFGYTF	TGTGCCAGCAGTATTCAACAGGGGGCGTTTGGCTACACCTTC
TRBV5-4	NA	NA	TRBJ2-7	CASSPPPGSSYEQYF	TGTGCCAGCAGCCCACCCCCGGGATCCTCCTACGAGCAGTACTTC